These T cell receptor beta chains were read from a single sample in a study of vaccination and CD4 T cells after COVID-19. TCRdb reanalysed the PCR reads using MiXCR and keeps one entry per CDR3 protein. The sample carries around 10,000 distinct CDR3 sequences, around 28% recorded once. The antigens these receptors bind are not known. The source material was cultured CD4+ T cells from blood. These receptors were taken from a human donor with COVID-19. CDR3s include the opening cysteine and the closing phenylalanine or tryptophan. A D gene is named only where the DNA matches it firmly. Clone size is shown for a subset of rows, as once, few, many or a class of expanded clone.

D gene: TRBD1; J gene: TRBJ1-2; V gene: TRBV11-2; clone size: few; CDR3 DNA: TGTGCCAGCAGCCCCGAACGGGCAGGGGGGAGAAAAAACTATGGCTACACCTTC; CDR3 protein: CASSPERAGGRKNYGYTF
D gene: TRBD2; J gene: TRBJ2-3; V gene: TRBV24-1; clone size: medium-sized; CDR3 DNA: TGTGCCACCAGTGACCCTAGCGGGGGGAGGTCAGATACGCAGTATTTT; CDR3 protein: CATSDPSGGRSDTQYF
D gene: NA; J gene: TRBJ1-5; V gene: TRBV11-1; clone size: few; CDR3 DNA: TGTGCCAGCAGCTCCGATCAATCCGAGCATGGTATTCAGCCCCAGCATTTT; CDR3 protein: CASSSDQSEHGIQPQHF
D gene: NA; J gene: TRBJ2-5; V gene: TRBV30; clone size: NA; CDR3 DNA: TGTGCCGGGGGGCAGGGACGAGAGACCCAGTACTTC; CDR3 protein: CAGGQGRETQYF
D gene: NA; J gene: TRBJ1-6; V gene: TRBV2; clone size: few; CDR3 DNA: TGTGCCAGCAGTGGGACAGCAAAAAATTCACCCCTCCACTTT; CDR3 protein: CASSGTAKNSPLHF
D gene: NA; J gene: TRBJ1-3; V gene: TRBV10-3; clone size: NA; CDR3 DNA: TGTGCCATCAGTCCCGGGGAAGTCGATGTGACCATATATTTT; CDR3 protein: CAISPGEVDVTIYF
D gene: TRBD1; J gene: TRBJ1-5; V gene: TRBV20-1; clone size: NA; CDR3 DNA: TGCAGTGCTAGCAACAGGGGAGGCAATCAGCCCCAGCATTTT; CDR3 protein: CSASNRGGNQPQHF
D gene: NA; J gene: TRBJ2-2; V gene: TRBV7-8; clone size: few; CDR3 DNA: TGTGCCAGCAGCTTATCCGGACTACGCAGGGAGCTGTTTTTT; CDR3 protein: CASSLSGLRRELFF
D gene: TRBD2; J gene: TRBJ2-4; V gene: TRBV19; clone size: NA; CDR3 DNA: TGTGCCAGTAGTATAGTATTTCCTAGCGGGGGGGTTGTCGCCAAAAACATTCAGTACTTC; CDR3 protein: CASSIVFPSGGVVAKNIQYF
D gene: NA; J gene: TRBJ1-1; V gene: TRBV21-1; clone size: NA; CDR3 DNA: TGTGCCAGCAGCAAGTGGGAGGCGCTCCACACTGAAGCTTTCTTT; CDR3 protein: CASSKWEALHTEAFF
D gene: NA; J gene: TRBJ2-7; V gene: TRBV14; clone size: NA; CDR3 DNA: TGTGCCAGCAGCCAAAGGACGATAAAAGTCACAGGCGTCCACGAGCAGTACTTC; CDR3 protein: CASSQRTIKVTGVHEQYF
D gene: NA; J gene: TRBJ1-2; V gene: TRBV10-3; clone size: medium-sized; CDR3 DNA: TGTGCCATCAGTCAAACAGGGCCCAAGTTTGGCTACACCTTC; CDR3 protein: CAISQTGPKFGYTF
D gene: TRBD2; J gene: TRBJ2-1; V gene: TRBV20-1; clone size: NA; CDR3 DNA: TGCAGTGCTTCCCTTCTAGCGGGGGGACACAATGAGCAGTTCTTC; CDR3 protein: CSASLLAGGHNEQFF
D gene: TRBD1; J gene: TRBJ1-3; V gene: TRBV30; clone size: NA; CDR3 DNA: TGTGCCTGGAGTCGGGACAGCTTCACTGGAAACACCATATATTTT; CDR3 protein: CAWSRDSFTGNTIYF
D gene: NA; J gene: TRBJ1-5; V gene: TRBV27; clone size: few; CDR3 DNA: TGTGCCAGCAGTTTAGGGCCGACGACGAGCAATCAGCCCCAGCATTTT; CDR3 protein: CASSLGPTTSNQPQHF
D gene: NA; J gene: TRBJ2-3; V gene: TRBV11-1; clone size: NA; CDR3 DNA: TGTGCCAGCAGCTTTCGGGGTGAGGGAGAGGCGCAGTATTTT; CDR3 protein: CASSFRGEGEAQYF
D gene: NA; J gene: TRBJ2-7; V gene: TRBV23-1; clone size: few; CDR3 DNA: TGCGCCAGCAGTGAACAGGGAGGCGAGCAGTACTTC; CDR3 protein: CASSEQGGEQYF
D gene: TRBD2; J gene: TRBJ2-3; V gene: TRBV12-3/TRBV12-4; clone size: NA; CDR3 DNA: TGTGCCATTTCCCGGACTAGGTCCACAGATACGCAGTATTTT; CDR3 protein: CAISRTRSTDTQYF
D gene: NA; J gene: TRBJ2-7; V gene: TRBV5-8; clone size: few; CDR3 DNA: TGTGCCAGCAGCCGGGACATGGCCTCCGAGCAGTACTTC; CDR3 protein: CASSRDMASEQYF
D gene: TRBD2; J gene: TRBJ2-3; V gene: TRBV27; clone size: NA; CDR3 DNA: TGTGCCAGCAGTTTAACTAGCGGGGGTCCAGATACGCAGTATTTT; CDR3 protein: CASSLTSGGPDTQYF
D gene: NA; J gene: TRBJ1-2; V gene: TRBV7-2; clone size: few; CDR3 DNA: TGTGCCAGCAGCTTGTCCGGGGGCGGGGGTGGCTACACCTTC; CDR3 protein: CASSLSGGGGGYTF
D gene: TRBD1; J gene: TRBJ1-2; V gene: TRBV4-2; clone size: NA; CDR3 DNA: TGTGCCAGCAGCCAAGATCGAGGACAGGGTGAGGATGGCTACACCTTC; CDR3 protein: CASSQDRGQGEDGYTF
D gene: NA; J gene: TRBJ2-3; V gene: TRBV5-1; clone size: few; CDR3 DNA: TGCGCCAGCAGCTTGAGGGGACTGTCGACAGATACGCAGTATTTT; CDR3 protein: CASSLRGLSTDTQYF
D gene: NA; J gene: TRBJ2-1; V gene: TRBV9; clone size: NA; CDR3 DNA: TGTGCCAGCAGCGTAGGGCGTCAGGACCCCACAATGAGGCAGTTCTTC; CDR3 protein: CASSVGRQDPTMRQFF
D gene: NA; J gene: TRBJ1-1; V gene: TRBV2; clone size: NA; CDR3 DNA: TGTGCCACCCTAACCCTAAGGAGCACTGAAGCTTTCTTT; CDR3 protein: CATLTLRSTEAFF
D gene: NA; J gene: TRBJ2-1; V gene: TRBV27; clone size: NA; CDR3 DNA: TGTGCCAGCAGTTTTCAGGGGTTGACGCCATCCTTC; CDR3 protein: CASSFQGLTPSF
D gene: NA; J gene: TRBJ1-2; V gene: TRBV20-1; clone size: NA; CDR3 DNA: TGCAGTGCTAGTCACCAGGACCTGACTAACTATGGCTACACCTTC; CDR3 protein: CSASHQDLTNYGYTF
D gene: TRBD2; J gene: TRBJ2-3; V gene: TRBV19; clone size: few; CDR3 DNA: TGTGCCAGTAGTACGCCCCGTGGCAGCGGGGGGGCAGATACGCAGTATTTT; CDR3 protein: CASSTPRGSGGADTQYF
D gene: TRBD2; J gene: TRBJ2-3; V gene: TRBV10-3; clone size: NA; CDR3 DNA: TGTGTCAGCCAAGGACTAGGGACCACAGATACGCAGTATTTT; CDR3 protein: CVSQGLGTTDTQYF
D gene: NA; J gene: TRBJ1-1; V gene: TRBV7-2; clone size: NA; CDR3 DNA: TGTGCCAGCAGCTTAGGCCGGGGGAACACTGAAGCTTTCTTT; CDR3 protein: CASSLGRGNTEAFF
D gene: NA; J gene: TRBJ2-7; V gene: TRBV25-1; clone size: NA; CDR3 DNA: TGTGCCAGCAGTGATCTCGACGGAAGGGCCCGAAGCTCCTACGAGCAGTACTTC; CDR3 protein: CASSDLDGRARSSYEQYF
D gene: TRBD2; J gene: TRBJ2-5; V gene: TRBV7-7; clone size: NA; CDR3 DNA: TGTGCTAGCAGCTTGGGACTAGCGGCCTCTCAAGAGACCCAGTACTTC; CDR3 protein: CASSLGLAASQETQYF
D gene: TRBD2; J gene: TRBJ2-2; V gene: TRBV2; clone size: NA; CDR3 DNA: TGTGCCAGCAGCTTCAGACTAGCGAATGGGGGCACCGGGGAGCTGTTTTTT; CDR3 protein: CASSFRLANGGTGELFF
D gene: TRBD1; J gene: TRBJ1-5; V gene: TRBV20-1; clone size: NA; CDR3 DNA: TGCAGTGTACACAGGGGGGCTCAGCCCCAGCATTTT; CDR3 protein: CSVHRGAQPQHF
D gene: TRBD1; J gene: TRBJ2-6; V gene: TRBV7-2; clone size: NA; CDR3 DNA: TGTGCCAGCAGCGTACCGGGACAGGGTTTGGGGGGGGCCAACGTCCTGACTTTC; CDR3 protein: CASSVPGQGLGGANVLTF
D gene: NA; J gene: TRBJ2-7; V gene: TRBV11-2; clone size: NA; CDR3 DNA: TGTGCCAGCAGCCGCGTTAGGAGCTCCTACGAGCAGTACTTC; CDR3 protein: CASSRVRSSYEQYF